Below are 32 T cell receptor beta chains sequenced from a single sample in a study of cytomegalovirus exposure and HLA in healthy donors. PCR amplification relied on 60 Vbeta primers (plus 13 Jbeta primers). TCRdb's copy holds only in-frame clones and misses some; the assay was immunoSEQ multiplex PCR. The table has about 190,000 clones, roughly 90% seen once. Sequencing was carried out using PBMCs. The receptor source for this set is a boy between 2 and 15 years old in good health and CMV-seronegative.

V and J are TRBV14 and TRBJ2-3; possibly TRBD2 for D (6 bases). V dropped 4 bases and J dropped 8 bases, with 13 bases sitting between them. This CDR3 has 13 amino acids. The germline gives CDR1 SGHDN, CDR2 FVKESK. CDR3 loop: CASSPRTEGTQYF. The CDR3 DNA reads TGTGCCAGCAGCCCCCGGACGGAGGGTACGCAGTATTTT.

V gene TRBV6-4 combines with J gene TRBJ1-2, with TRBD1 as a possible D gene (6 bases). V lost 8 bases to trimming and J lost 1 base, with 14 bases between them. This CDR3 is 14 amino acids long. Looked up from germline, CDR1 is MRHNA and CDR2 is SNTAGT. CDR3 in amino acids: CASFPGTNNYGYTF. In nucleotides, the CDR3 is TGTGCCAGCTTCCCCGGGACAAATAACTATGGCTACACCTTC.

V and J are TRBV10-3 and TRBJ2-7, with TRBD2 identical over 7 bases. The ends lost 5 bases at V and 1 base at J; junction bases unmatched: 5. From germline, CDR1 is ENHRY and CDR2 SYGVKD. This CDR3 is built from 14 residues. The CDR3 sequence is CAISPPGGSYEQYF. The CDR3 DNA sequence: TGTGCCATCAGTCCGCCCGGGGGGTCCTACGAGCAGTACTTC.

This clone has more than one count but fewer than ten. The chain employs TRBV5-1 and TRBJ2-6; D ambiguous. The CDR3 is 14 amino acids. The germline V and J ends were trimmed by 0 bases and 2 bases, with 3 bases remaining between them. Germline CDR1 reads SGHRS; CDR2 reads YFSETQ. The CDR3 loop is CASSLGAGANVLTF. The CDR3 nucleotides are TGCGCCAGCAGCTTGGGCGCTGGGGCCAACGTCCTGACTTTC.

The chain is built from TRBV19 and TRBJ2-3, with unresolved D. The ends were cut back, 0 bases at V and 2 bases at J, with 6 bases in the middle. Germline CDR1 and CDR2: LNHDA and SQIVND (reference sequence). This CDR3 has 14 amino acids. As DNA, the CDR3 is TGTGCCAGTAGTATAGAGCTAACCACAGATACGCAGTATTTT. This translates into CASSIELTTDTQYF.

This clone showed up just once. The chain has TRBV10-3 and TRBJ2-7, with a tentative D call TRBD2 (6 bases). The CDR3 has 13 residues. Germline V lookup: CDR1 ENHRY, CDR2 SYGVKD. Trimming took 5 bases from V and 6 from J, leaving 14 bases between them. The CDR3 is CAISTKQEGEQYF. The CDR3 DNA reads TGTGCCATCAGTACAAAACAGGAGGGCGAGCAGTACTTC.

Written as DNA, the CDR3 is TGTGCCAGTAGTATTAGACCAGACTTATACAATGAGCAGTTCTTC. This gives the protein CASSIRPDLYNEQFF. V is TRBV19 and J is TRBJ2-1; D is uncertain. CDR1 is LNHDA, CDR2 SQIVND, per germline (reference sequence). Trimming cost V 3 bases and J 4 bases, with 13 bases left between them. The CDR3 has 15 residues.

This chain joins TRBV2 and TRBJ2-1, with 9 bases identical to TRBD2. This CDR3 region has 13 residues. The V gene end was trimmed by 11 bases and the J gene end by 9 bases; junction bases not matched to a gene: 11. Germline V gene data show CDR1 as SNHLY and CDR2 as FYNNEI. In nucleotides, the CDR3 is TGTGCCTTCCGGGAGACTAGCGGAACTGAGCAGTTCTTC. Amino acid sequence: CAFRETSGTEQFF.

This chain joins TRBV7-2 and TRBJ1-1; D gene unclear. The CDR3 contains 13 residues. Germline lookup yields CDR1 SGHTA and CDR2 FQGNSA. Deletions cut 3 bases from V and 4 bases from J, with 9 bases between. The CDR3: CASSFGVATEAFF. The CDR3 DNA reads TGTGCCAGCAGCTTCGGGGTAGCCACTGAAGCTTTCTTT.

The chain links TRBV6-6 to TRBJ1-1; a weak D match, TRBD1 (5 bases). This CDR3 has 12 amino acids. Germline V gene lookup returns CDR1 MNHNY and CDR2 SVGAGI (reference sequence). V was trimmed by 7 bases and J by 4 bases, leaving 10 bases between them. The CDR3 loop reads CASKTGGTEAFF. DNA of the CDR3: TGTGCCAGCAAGACGGGGGGCACTGAAGCTTTCTTT.

The chain joins TRBV27 to TRBJ1-6; D not certain. With 0 bases removed from V and 0 bases from J, the gap between germline ends came to 6 bases. CDR1 is MNHEY, CDR2 SMNVEV, per germline (reference sequence). The length of the CDR3 is 16 residues. The CDR3 DNA reads TGTGCCAGCAGTTTATCGGTCAGCTCCTATAATTCACCCCTCCACTTT. It yields the protein CASSLSVSSYNSPLHF.

The chain is built from TRBV27 and TRBJ1-3; 8 positions agree with TRBD1. This CDR3 region has 15 residues. CDR1 and CDR2 (germline): MNHEY, SMNVEV (reference sequence). J gave up 1 base and V 2 bases, and 1 base lay outside the gene matches. CDR3 amino acids: CASSLTGGSGNTIYF. CDR3 in DNA: TGTGCCAGCAGTTTAACAGGGGGTTCTGGAAACACCATATATTTT.

This clone was found a few times. V usage is TRBV28 and J usage is TRBJ1-3; D is possibly TRBD1 (5 bases). Trimming took off 3 bases at V and 0 bases at J, with 9 bases between the two ends. Germline V gives CDR1 MDHEN, CDR2 SYDVKM. CDR3 length equals 15 residues. The CDR3 region has the DNA TGTGCCAGCAGTTTCCCAGGGATCTCTGGAAACACCATATATTTT. Protein sequence: CASSFPGISGNTIYF.

The J gene is TRBJ1-1, the V gene TRBV9, with a possible D match to TRBD1 (6 bases). The germline V and J ends were trimmed by 4 bases and 7 bases, with 17 bases remaining between them. This CDR3 is 14 amino acids long. The germline V gene has CDR1 SGDLS and CDR2 YYNGEE. The CDR3 loop reads CASSPRGRAIEAFF. CDR3 nucleotide sequence: TGTGCCAGCAGCCCGCGGGGGCGGGCCATTGAAGCTTTCTTT.

In its sample, this clone was seen once. This chain uses TRBV27 with TRBJ2-2; D is undetermined. The CDR3 loop spans 13 amino acids. Trimming shortened V by 3 bases and J by 3 bases, and 5 bases separated the two germline ends. The germline V gene has CDR1 MNHEY and CDR2 SMNVEV (reference sequence). The CDR3 sequence: CASSFSYTGELFF. Written as DNA, the CDR3 is TGTGCCAGCAGTTTCAGTTACACCGGGGAGCTGTTTTTT.

This chain joins TRBV9 and TRBJ2-1, with TRBD2 matching over 14 bases. This CDR3 is built from 14 residues. Per the germline V gene, CDR1 is SGDLS and CDR2 is YYNGEE. With 6 bases clipped from V and 9 bases from J, the junction kept 5 bases outside the gene matches. The CDR3 is CASTLGLAGGEQFF. The CDR3, as DNA: TGTGCCAGCACCCTCGGACTAGCGGGAGGTGAGCAGTTCTTC.

This chain links TRBV10-3 with TRBJ2-3, with TRBD2 matching 12 bases. CDR1 ENHRY and CDR2 SYGVKD come from the germline V gene. The junction had 7 bases not matched to a gene; V was cut back by 11 bases and J by 4 bases. The CDR3 is made up of 14 amino acids. This chain's CDR3 is CASRLAGEADTQYF. In DNA, the CDR3 is TGTGCCTCTCGACTAGCGGGAGAAGCAGATACGCAGTATTTT.

The chain employs TRBV30 and TRBJ2-7; 7 nucleotides line up with TRBD2. Germline values: CDR1 GTSNPN, CDR2 SVGIG (reference sequence). V was clipped by 2 bases and J by 3 bases; unmatched bases: 1. The CDR3 has 12 amino acids. CDR3 nucleotides: TGTGCCTGGAGTCGGGAGGTCTACGAGCAGTACTTC. Its translation is CAWSREVYEQYF.

This clone was seen a few times. V and J are TRBV19 and TRBJ2-2; 14 bases are shared with TRBD2. CDR3 length: 17 amino acids. V shed 5 bases, J shed 7 bases, and the junction held 9 bases outside the gene matches. CDR1 LNHDA and CDR2 SQIVND come from the germline V gene (reference sequence). CDR3 coding DNA: TGTGCCAGTAGTTCAGGACTAGCGGGAGGTTTAATCGGGGAGCTGTTTTTT. Protein sequence: CASSSGLAGGLIGELFF.

The CDR3 reads CAWSVRVAVYGYTF. CDR3 sequence (DNA): TGTGCCTGGAGTGTACGTGTGGCAGTCTATGGCTACACCTTC. V usage is TRBV30 and J usage is TRBJ1-2; D gene unclear. Trimming took 0 bases from V and 4 from J, leaving 12 bases between them. The CDR3 extends over 14 amino acids. From germline, CDR1 is GTSNPN and CDR2 SVGIG (reference sequence).

The chain couples TRBV7-2 to TRBJ1-3; 11 positions match TRBD1. The junction had 0 bases not matched to a gene; V was cut back by 1 base and J by 4 bases. CDR1 is SGHTA, CDR2 FQGNSA, per germline. CDR3 length equals 15 residues. The CDR3 spells CASSLGTGGGNTIYF. The CDR3 region has the DNA TGTGCCAGCAGCTTAGGGACAGGGGGCGGAAACACCATATATTTT.

The rearrangement uses TRBV19 and TRBJ2-1, with TRBD2 as a possible D gene (6 bases). The CDR3 is 15 residues long. The germline V gene encodes CDR1 LNHDA and CDR2 SQIVND (reference sequence). The V end lost 0 bases, the J end lost 7 bases, and 13 bases lay between the germline ends. Here the CDR3 reads CASSIDEGTLNEQFF. CDR3 nucleotides: TGTGCCAGTAGTATAGATGAGGGGACTCTTAATGAGCAGTTCTTC.

The chain is built from TRBV2 and TRBJ2-5; 13 bases fit TRBD2. The CDR3 has 16 amino acids. The germline gives CDR1 SNHLY, CDR2 FYNNEI. The trim removed 6 bases at V and 4 bases at J, leaving 8 bases unmatched. The CDR3 sequence is CASSLTSGGAGETQYF. The CDR3 DNA follows: TGTGCCAGCAGCCTTACTAGCGGGGGGGCCGGAGAGACCCAGTACTTC.

The chain links TRBV7-2 to TRBJ2-1, with TRBD1 identical over 8 bases. Germline CDR1 reads SGHTA; CDR2 reads FQGNSA. Unmatched junction bases numbered 4, after V lost 1 base and J lost 8 bases. This CDR3 spans 14 amino acids. CDR3 protein: CASSLDTDRDEQFF. The CDR3 DNA is TGTGCCAGCAGCTTAGATACGGACAGGGATGAGCAGTTCTTC.

CDR3: CASSGTSTDTQYF. CDR3 nucleotides: TGTGCCAGCAGCGGGACTAGCACAGATACGCAGTATTTT. V gene TRBV5-6 combines with J gene TRBJ2-3, with D perhaps TRBD2 (6 bases). CDR3 length: 13 residues. From germline, CDR1 is SGHDT and CDR2 YYEEEE. Trimming took off 4 bases at V and 0 bases at J, with 6 bases between the two ends.

The chain combines TRBV27 with TRBJ2-7; TRBD1 might be the D (5 bases). Trimming stripped 2 bases from V and 2 bases from J, with 10 bases between. CDR1 and CDR2 (germline): MNHEY, SMNVEV (reference sequence). The CDR3 covers 14 residues. The CDR3 loop is CASSLMAGPYEQYF. The CDR3 nucleotides are TGTGCCAGCAGTTTAATGGCAGGGCCCTACGAGCAGTACTTC.

The chain links TRBV6-1 to TRBJ2-7; D is possibly TRBD1 (7 bases). Germline values: CDR1 MNHNS, CDR2 SASEGT. The CDR3 is 13 amino acids. V lost 10 bases and J 5 bases, leaving 18 bases between the germline ends. The CDR3: CATRGAGGNEQYF. Here the CDR3 DNA reads TGTGCCACCCGGGGTGCAGGGGGGAACGAGCAGTACTTC.

The chain uses TRBV28 and TRBJ2-2; D may be TRBD1 (5 bases). This CDR3 region has 14 residues. The V end lost 4 bases, the J end lost 3 bases, and 9 bases lay between the germline ends. Germline CDR1 MDHEN, CDR2 SYDVKM. As DNA, the CDR3 is TGTGCCAGCAGTTCAGGGTCGCACACCGGGGAGCTGTTTTTT. Protein sequence: CASSSGSHTGELFF.

This chain joins TRBV28 and TRBJ1-1; a weak D match, TRBD1 (5 bases). CDR3 size: 16 residues. Per the germline V gene, CDR1 is MDHEN and CDR2 is SYDVKM. V was cut by 4 bases and J by 3 bases, with 18 bases left in between. The CDR3 nucleotides read TGTGCCAGCAGTTCGGCAGAGGGGTGGGAGGACACTGAAGCTTTCTTT. It specifies CASSSAEGWEDTEAFF.

The chain joins TRBV5-1 to TRBJ1-3; D is uncertain. The CDR3 spans 16 residues. CDR1 and CDR2 (germline): SGHRS, YFSETQ. Trimming shortened V by 0 bases and J by 8 bases, and 18 bases separated the two germline ends. The CDR3 DNA reads as TGCGCCAGCAGCTTGGGAGGATCATACTCTTCGGACACCATATATTTT. Protein: CASSLGGSYSSDTIYF.

The J gene is TRBJ2-7, the V gene TRBV7-2, with 8 bases aligning to TRBD2. With 11 bases clipped from V and 4 bases from J, the junction kept 16 bases outside the gene matches. The CDR3 sequence is 15 residues long. Germline V gene lookup returns CDR1 SGHTA and CDR2 FQGNSA. The chain's CDR3 is CASRMKLAGSYEQYF. CDR3 DNA: TGTGCCTCACGAATGAAGCTAGCGGGTTCATACGAGCAGTACTTC.

This rearrangement joins TRBV25-1 to TRBJ1-1, with a tentative D call TRBD1 (6 bases). There are 13 residues in the CDR3. Germline V gene sequence: CDR1 MGHDK, CDR2 SYGVNS. V was clipped by 4 bases and J by 3 bases, with 9 bases between them. As DNA, the CDR3 is TGTGCCAGCAGTGCAGGGGAGCACACTGAAGCTTTCTTT. This gives the protein CASSAGEHTEAFF.